This TCR beta chain is drawn from a study of beta chain features in type 1 diabetes. cDNA synthesis used the whole RNA isolate, giving expressed TCRB sequences. Naive, central memory and regulatory T cell samples averaged roughly 3.4 million immunoSEQ reads each. Assay used: immunoSEQ multiplex PCR; TCRdb lists only in-frame clones, some missing. The sample gives 120,000 to 150,000 clones, about 51% of which show up once; roughly 0.4% is in the top ten. This clone was seen a few times. Germline CDR1 is MDHEN and CDR2 is SYDVKM. The CDR3 is made up of 13 amino acids. The ends were cut back, 5 bases at V and 7 bases at J, with 12 bases in the middle.

The sequence was obtained from a young man in good health. The V call is TRBV28, the J call TRBJ1-5; D is uncertain. Sequencing input: Tregs from blood. As DNA, the CDR3 is TGTGCCAGCAGTCCTATTGTTAGCCAGCCCCAGCATTTT. Protein product: CASSPIVSQPQHF. Based on the CDR3 plus reference TRBV28 and TRBJ1-5, the full variable domain is DVKVTQSSRYLVKRTGEKVFLECVQDMDHENMFWYRQDPGLGLRLIYFSYDVKMKEKGDIPEGYSVSREKKERFSLILESASTNQTSMYLCASSPIVSQPQHFGDGTRLSIL.